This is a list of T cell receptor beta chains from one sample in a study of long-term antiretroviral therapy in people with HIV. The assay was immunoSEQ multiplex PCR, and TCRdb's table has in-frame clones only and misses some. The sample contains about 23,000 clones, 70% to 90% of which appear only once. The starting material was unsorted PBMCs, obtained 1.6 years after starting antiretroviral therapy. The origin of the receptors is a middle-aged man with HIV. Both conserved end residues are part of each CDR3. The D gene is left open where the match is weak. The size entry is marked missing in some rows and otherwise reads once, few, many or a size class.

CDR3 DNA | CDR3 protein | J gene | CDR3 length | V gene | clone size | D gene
TGTGCCACCAGCAGAGAAACGGGGGGGCCGAGGAATGAGCAGTTCTTC | CATSRETGGPRNEQFF | TRBJ2-1 | 16 | TRBV15 | once | TRBD2
TGTGCCAGCAGATCTGACAGTGCAAGCACAGATACGCAGTATTTT | CASRSDSASTDTQYF | TRBJ2-3 | 15 | TRBV5-4 | NA | NA
TGTGCCAGCAGCCCAACATCCGGTACCTCCGTTTTCAATGAGCAGTTCTTC | CASSPTSGTSVFNEQFF | TRBJ2-1 | 17 | TRBV9 | once | NA
TGTGCCAGCAGCATTGGGGGCATCGGCACTGAAGCTTTCTTT | CASSIGGIGTEAFF | TRBJ1-1 | 14 | TRBV11-3 | NA | NA
TGTGCCAGCAGTGAAGACTGGACAGTGGGAAACGGGAGGGCCCTCCACTTT | CASSEDWTVGNGRALHF | TRBJ1-6 | 17 | TRBV6-1 | medium-sized | NA
TGTGCCAGCAGCCCCCGGGACAGGGACTACGAGCAGTACTTC | CASSPRDRDYEQYF | TRBJ2-7 | 14 | TRBV5-6 | NA | TRBD1
TGTGCCAGCTTTTTACCTGGGAACACCGGGGAGCTGTTTTTT | CASFLPGNTGELFF | TRBJ2-2 | 14 | TRBV2 | once | NA
TGTGCCAGCAGCCGAGGTCCCAACACTGAAGCTTTCTTT | CASSRGPNTEAFF | TRBJ1-1 | 13 | TRBV5-6 | NA | NA
TGTGCCAGCAGCTTGGCGGCACTACAGAGGACAGATACGCAGTATTTT | CASSLAALQRTDTQYF | TRBJ2-3 | 16 | TRBV5-6 | once | NA
TGCGCCAGCAGCCAAGGGGGGGCGGGAGCTTTCTTT | CASSQGGAGAFF | TRBJ1-1 | 12 | TRBV4-1 | once | NA
TGTGCCAGCAGCTTGGGGCCGGCGAATGAAAAACTGTTTTTT | CASSLGPANEKLFF | TRBJ1-4 | 14 | TRBV5-6 | NA | NA
TGTGCCATCGGACCGCGGGACAGGCCCTACGAGCAGTACTTC | CAIGPRDRPYEQYF | TRBJ2-7 | 14 | TRBV10-3 | NA | TRBD1
TGTGCCAGCAGCCTCGGGGGGAGTTCCTACGAGCAGTACTTC | CASSLGGSSYEQYF | TRBJ2-7 | 14 | TRBV9 | NA | TRBD2
TGTGCCAGCAGTTTTTCCGGGACTAGCTGGTCCTACGAGCAGTACTTC | CASSFSGTSWSYEQYF | TRBJ2-7 | 16 | TRBV27 | NA | TRBD2
TGTGCCAGCAGTGGGTCGGGGGGGCCGAAAAGCATTCAGTACTTC | CASSGSGGPKSIQYF | TRBJ2-4 | 15 | TRBV27 | NA | TRBD2
TGTGCCTGGAGTGCGTTGACAGGGCCGGATTCACCCCTCCACTTT | CAWSALTGPDSPLHF | TRBJ1-6 | 15 | TRBV30 | NA | TRBD1
TGTGCCAGCAGCTTGGACCCGGGACAGGTCAACTCTGGGGCCAACGTCCTGACTTTC | CASSLDPGQVNSGANVLTF | TRBJ2-6 | 19 | TRBV7-8 | once | TRBD1
TGTGCCAGCAGTGCGTTAGTTTACGGGGAGCAGTACTTC | CASSALVYGEQYF | TRBJ2-7 | 13 | TRBV2 | few | NA
TGTGCCAGCAGTGACGAACAGGGGGGCATTCAGTACTTC | CASSDEQGGIQYF | TRBJ2-4 | 13 | TRBV2 | NA | TRBD1
TGCAGCGTTGAAGGGCCAGGGCCCTCCTACGAGCAGTACTTC | CSVEGPGPSYEQYF | TRBJ2-7 | 14 | TRBV29-1 | NA | NA
TGTGCCAGCAGCGGGCCCCGGGACACAGCTAACTATGGCTACACCTTC | CASSGPRDTANYGYTF | TRBJ1-2 | 16 | TRBV9 | few | NA
TGCGCCAGCAGCCTTAGCGGGAGGAACGAGCAGTACTTC | CASSLSGRNEQYF | TRBJ2-7 | 13 | TRBV4-1 | NA | TRBD2
TGTGCCAGCAGCTTGTGGTCTCAGGGTGTAAATCAGCCCCAGCATTTT | CASSLWSQGVNQPQHF | TRBJ1-5 | 16 | TRBV5-8 | NA | NA
TGTGCCAGCAGCTTAGAAGTGGGACAGGGGCGAACCACAGATACGCAGTATTTT | CASSLEVGQGRTTDTQYF | TRBJ2-3 | 18 | TRBV11-2 | NA | TRBD1
TGTGCCTGGAGTGACGCCGGGACAGGGGAAACCTACGAGCAGTACTTC | CAWSDAGTGETYEQYF | TRBJ2-7 | 16 | TRBV30 | NA | TRBD1
TGCGCCAGCAAGACTTGGCTAGCGGGCTCAGATACGCAGTATTTT | CASKTWLAGSDTQYF | TRBJ2-3 | 15 | TRBV5-1 | NA | TRBD2
TGTGCCAGCAGCTGGGGGACAGGGCACTCCTACGAGCAGTACTTC | CASSWGTGHSYEQYF | TRBJ2-7 | 15 | TRBV5-6 | NA | TRBD1
TGTGCCAGCAGTCAAGGCGGCGGGGAGCTGTTTTTT | CASSQGGGELFF | TRBJ2-2 | 12 | TRBV6-1 | NA | NA
TGTGCCAGCAGGGGACAGGGCTACTATGGCTACACCTTC | CASRGQGYYGYTF | TRBJ1-2 | 13 | TRBV6-6 | NA | TRBD1
TGTGCCAGCAGCTATCAAAGGGGTAGCGGGACCCAGTACTTC | CASSYQRGSGTQYF | TRBJ2-5 | 14 | TRBV7-2 | NA | NA
TGTGCCAGCAGCCAAACTAGCGGGAGTACAGATACGCAGTATTTT | CASSQTSGSTDTQYF | TRBJ2-3 | 15 | TRBV7-8 | NA | TRBD2
TGCACCAGCAGCCAAGTGCCCGACAGGGGCTTAGGAGATTGGGCTGAAGCTTTCTTT | CTSSQVPDRGLGDWAEAFF | TRBJ1-1 | 19 | TRBV1 | NA | NA
TGTGCCAGCAGTGAAACACGGAACACTGAAGCTTTCTTT | CASSETRNTEAFF | TRBJ1-1 | 13 | TRBV25-1 | NA | NA
TGTGCCAGCAGTCCACTAGCGGGAGGGCCCTCAGATACGCAGTATTTT | CASSPLAGGPSDTQYF | TRBJ2-3 | 16 | TRBV27 | NA | TRBD2
TGTGCCAGCAGCCTAGCGGGTGGGACGGCTAATGAAAAACTGTTTTTT | CASSLAGGTANEKLFF | TRBJ1-4 | 16 | TRBV11-2 | NA | NA
TGTGCCAGTAGTACTAGCGGGGCGAACACCGGGGAGCTGTTTTTT | CASSTSGANTGELFF | TRBJ2-2 | 15 | TRBV19 | NA | TRBD2
TGTGCCATCAGTGAGGGGCCGTCCTATGGCTACACCTTC | CAISEGPSYGYTF | TRBJ1-2 | 13 | TRBV10-3 | NA | NA
TGTGCCAGCTCCCCAGGGCAGGAGCAGTTCTTC | CASSPGQEQFF | TRBJ2-1 | 11 | TRBV18 | once | NA
TGTGCCAGCAGTTCTCCCTACAGGGAATCCTACGAGCAGTACTTC | CASSSPYRESYEQYF | TRBJ2-7 | 15 | TRBV6-5 | once | NA
TGCGCCAGCGCGTCCCGACAGTCCACAGATACGCAGTATTTT | CASASRQSTDTQYF | TRBJ2-3 | 14 | TRBV23-1 | NA | NA